These 25 T cell receptor beta chains were sequenced from one sample in a study of T-cell reconstitution after alpha-beta-depleted transplantation in children. During its preparation, the TCRbeta library received unique molecular identifiers. TCRdb itself ran the PCR reads through MiXCR, one entry per CDR3 protein. This sample yields 250,000 to 400,000 distinct CDR3 sequences, of which approximately 20% are seen a single time; roughly 9.8% belongs to the top ten. The sequencing used PBMCs, mostly from graft donor cells, collected 180 days after TCRalphabeta/CD19-depleted stem cell transplant. These receptors were collected from a male patient aged 10 to 17 who had a stem cell transplant for acute lymphoblastic leukemia, so the T cells may come from the graft donor.

This clonotype was counted between two and nine times. This chain links TRBV18 with TRBJ2-5, with D perhaps matching TRBD2 (6 bases). The germline V gene has CDR1 KGHSH and CDR2 LQKENI. This CDR3 has 15 residues. Deletions cut 1 base from V and 3 bases from J, with 12 bases between. The CDR3 reads CASSPQGWREETQYF. In DNA, the CDR3 is TGTGCCAGCTCACCACAGGGGTGGAGGGAAGAGACCCAGTACTTC.

The chain combines TRBV27 with TRBJ2-7, with 9 bases identical to TRBD1. Looked up from germline, CDR1 is MNHEY and CDR2 is SMNVEV (reference sequence). CDR3 length: 16 residues. Trimming removed 1 base from V and 1 base from J; junction bases left unmatched: 5. The CDR3, as DNA: TGTGCCAGCAGTTTATTGGCGGGACAGGGATCCTACGAGCAGTACTTC. It is translated as CASSLLAGQGSYEQYF.

V is TRBV12-3 or TRBV12-4 and J is TRBJ2-5; tentative D call: TRBD1 (6 bases). This CDR3 region has 15 residues. V was cut by 6 bases and J by 7 bases, with 21 bases left in between. CDR3 region: CASRGYGRGPWTQYF. CDR3 DNA sequence: TGTGCCAGCAGGGGATACGGCAGGGGCCCGTGGACCCAGTACTTC.

The chain couples TRBV7-7 to TRBJ2-3; 7 nucleotides align to TRBD2. The junction had 4 bases not matched to a gene; V was cut back by 3 bases and J by 4 bases. This CDR3 is built from 14 residues. CDR1 is SSHAT and CDR2 is FNYEAQ in the germline V gene (reference sequence). Here the CDR3 reads CASSLAGVADTQYF. As DNA, the CDR3 is TGTGCCAGCAGCTTGGCGGGAGTGGCAGATACGCAGTATTTT.

The chain carries TRBV27 and TRBJ2-7; D gene ambiguous. Deletions cut 0 bases from V and 4 bases from J, with 16 bases between. The CDR3 runs 16 residues. Germline V CDR1 and CDR2: MNHEY, SMNVEV (reference sequence). Here the CDR3 reads CASSLSKHQTAYEQYF. Here the CDR3 DNA reads TGTGCCAGCAGTTTATCCAAGCACCAAACTGCGTACGAGCAGTACTTC.

This clonotype counts as medium-sized. The V and J genes are TRBV2 and TRBJ1-5, with 8 bases aligning to TRBD1. The length of the CDR3 is 14 residues. With 7 bases clipped from V and 6 bases from J, the junction kept 8 bases outside the gene matches. The germline V gene has CDR1 SNHLY and CDR2 FYNNEI. CDR3 in amino acids: CASKGQALGQPQHF. In DNA form, the CDR3 reads TGTGCCAGCAAGGGACAGGCCCTCGGTCAGCCCCAGCATTTT.

The chain links TRBV24-1 to TRBJ2-5; perhaps TRBD1 as D (5 bases). The CDR3 totals 15 residues. From germline, CDR1 is KGHDR and CDR2 SFDVKD. Trimming removed 3 bases from V and 5 bases from J, with 15 bases in between. Here the CDR3 DNA reads TGTGCCACCAGTGATCCCGGACCAGGGCGTGAGACCCAGTACTTC. Translating it yields CATSDPGPGRETQYF.

The V gene is TRBV5-5, the J gene TRBJ1-1, with a weak D call TRBD1 (5 bases). CDR1 is SGHKS and CDR2 is YYEKEE in the germline V gene (reference sequence). Trimming took off 0 bases at V and 3 bases at J, with 21 bases between the two ends. The CDR3 is 18 residues long. The CDR3: CASSLEWGWGSEDTEAFF. The CDR3 DNA follows: TGTGCCAGCAGCTTGGAATGGGGGTGGGGGTCTGAGGACACTGAAGCTTTCTTT.

The CDR3 spells CASSYSSGGLAKNIQYF. The CDR3 coding sequence is TGTGCCAGCAGTTACTCAAGTGGGGGGTTAGCCAAAAACATTCAGTACTTC. The V and J genes are TRBV6-5 and TRBJ2-4, with D perhaps matching TRBD2 (6 bases). V was clipped by 0 bases and J by 0 bases, with 12 bases between them. Germline V lookup: CDR1 MNHEY, CDR2 SVGAGI. This CDR3 comprises 17 residues.

This sequence joins TRBV29-1 and TRBJ2-2; D call uncertain. CDR3 length equals 15 residues. V lost 3 bases to trimming and J lost 1 base, with 12 bases between them. CDR1 and CDR2 (germline): SQVTM, ANQGSEA. The CDR3 loop is CSVEDATRNTGELFF. CDR3 bases: TGCAGCGTTGAGGACGCGACGAGGAACACCGGGGAGCTGTTTTTT.

The chain has TRBV2 and TRBJ2-1, with D possibly matching TRBD2 (5 bases). The CDR3 loop spans 9 amino acids. Germline V gene data show CDR1 as SNHLY and CDR2 as FYNNEI. V gave up 8 bases and J gave up 9 bases, with 5 bases separating them. CDR3 sequence reads: CASGSEQFF. CDR3 in DNA: TGTGCCAGCGGGAGTGAGCAGTTCTTC.

This clonotype came up a few times. The genes are TRBV5-1 and TRBJ1-2; 10 nucleotides align to TRBD1. After removal of 9 bases from V and 8 bases from J, the junction contained 10 bases not matched to a gene. Germline CDR1 SGHRS, CDR2 YFSETQ. The CDR3 extends over 13 amino acids. The chain's CDR3 is CATGTGDVGGYTF. The CDR3 nucleotides read TGCGCCACCGGGACAGGGGACGTGGGCGGCTACACCTTC.

The CDR3 loop is CASSPGTFLNTEAFF. CDR3 DNA: TGTGCCAGCAGTCCTGGGACTTTTTTGAACACTGAAGCTTTCTTT. V and J are TRBV2 and TRBJ1-1, with a tentative D call TRBD1 (5 bases). The length of the CDR3 is 15 residues. V was cut by 5 bases and J by 0 bases, with 13 bases left in between. The germline V gene encodes CDR1 SNHLY and CDR2 FYNNEI.

This clonotype has only a few counts. V is TRBV5-1 and J is TRBJ2-7, with D unclear. There are 14 residues in the CDR3. Per the germline V gene, CDR1 is SGHRS and CDR2 is YFSETQ. Deletions cut 4 bases from V and 2 bases from J, with 13 bases between. CDR3 DNA: TGCGCCAGCAGCGCGAAAAGGGCTACCTACGAGCAGTACTTC. Translated: CASSAKRATYEQYF.

The chain carries TRBV3-1 and TRBJ1-1; D not certain. This CDR3 region has 15 residues. The V end lost 0 bases, the J end lost 1 base, and 9 bases lay between the germline ends. The V gene's germline CDR1 is LGHDT and CDR2 YNNKEL (reference sequence). CDR3 protein: CASSQDRRRNTEAFF. CDR3 nucleotide sequence: TGTGCCAGCAGCCAAGACAGGAGGAGGAACACTGAAGCTTTCTTT.

The chain combines TRBV7-9 with TRBJ2-2; unclear D gene. This CDR3 has 14 amino acids. The germline V and J ends were trimmed by 2 bases and 6 bases, with 10 bases remaining between them. The V gene's germline CDR1 is SEHNR and CDR2 FQNEAQ (reference sequence). DNA of the CDR3: TGTGCCAGCAGCTTACCTAGTGGAGCCGGGGAGCTGTTTTTT. Translated: CASSLPSGAGELFF.

This clonotype was counted only a few times. Here the CDR3 DNA reads TGTGCCAGCAGTGAAGCGGGTCAGGGACCAGGCAATCAGCCCCAGCATTTT. Protein sequence: CASSEAGQGPGNQPQHF. J is TRBJ1-5 and V is TRBV2; the D gene is possibly TRBD1 (5 bases). CDR3 length: 17 amino acids. Per the germline V gene, CDR1 is SNHLY and CDR2 is FYNNEI. V was clipped by 0 bases and J by 2 bases, with 14 bases between them. Full variable domain (remainder filled in from reference TRBV2 and TRBJ1-5): EPEVTQTPSHQVTQMGQEVILRCVPISNHLYFYWYRQILGQKVEFLVSFYNNEISEKSEIFDDQFSVERPDGSNFTLKIRSTKLEDSAMYFCASSEAGQGPGNQPQHFGDGTRLSIL.

The rearrangement joins TRBV28 to TRBJ2-5; TRBD1 matches at 8 bases. The CDR3 spans 14 residues. V dropped 5 bases and J dropped 4; count of bases not matched to a gene: 6. Germline CDR1 reads MDHEN; CDR2 reads SYDVKM. The CDR3 sequence is CASSPRDRLETQYF. The DNA for the CDR3 is TGTGCCAGCAGTCCCCGGGACAGGTTAGAGACCCAGTACTTC.

The V call is TRBV5-1, the J call TRBJ2-7; D ambiguous. CDR1 SGHRS and CDR2 YFSETQ come from the germline V gene. This CDR3 comprises 14 residues. Trimming took 4 bases from V and 3 from J, leaving 14 bases between them. The CDR3 bases are TGCGCCAGCAGCCTGTTCGGACGGTACTACGAGCAGTACTTC. It specifies CASSLFGRYYEQYF.

This clonotype was detected ten times or more. The chain employs TRBV5-1 and TRBJ2-5; D remains ambiguous. Trimming took 1 base from V and 0 from J, leaving 4 bases between them. The CDR3 has 13 residues. Germline V gene lookup returns CDR1 SGHRS and CDR2 YFSETQ. DNA of the CDR3: TGCGCCAGCAGCTTGTCCAACCAAGAGACCCAGTACTTC. Encoded protein: CASSLSNQETQYF.

The V gene is TRBV7-7, the J gene TRBJ1-4; D remains unclear. Germline CDR1 reads SSHAT; CDR2 reads FNYEAQ (reference sequence). The CDR3 consists of 13 residues. Trimming removed 3 bases from V and 8 bases from J, with 10 bases in between. For the CDR3, the DNA is TGTGCCAGCAGCTTCCGGACGGGAGAAAAACTGTTTTTT. Protein sequence: CASSFRTGEKLFF.

The genes are TRBV25-1 and TRBJ2-3; D is perhaps TRBD1 (6 bases). Germline assignment: CDR1 MGHDK and CDR2 SYGVNS. Trimming stripped 3 bases from V and 2 bases from J, with 18 bases between. The CDR3 contains 17 residues. The CDR3 spells CASSESRTAVATDTQYF. CDR3 in DNA: TGTGCCAGCAGTGAGTCCAGGACAGCGGTCGCCACAGATACGCAGTATTTT.

This clonotype was seen a few times. V usage is TRBV10-1 and J usage is TRBJ2-6; D is ambiguous. V gave up 0 bases and J gave up 0 bases, with 6 bases separating them. Germline V gene data show CDR1 as WNHNN and CDR2 as SYGVQD (reference sequence). The CDR3 is 16 residues long. For the CDR3, the DNA is TGCGCCAGCAGTGAGTCCCACACCTCTGGGGCCAACGTCCTGACTTTC. It is translated as CASSESHTSGANVLTF.

The chain employs TRBV7-3 and TRBJ2-6; no reliable D call. The CDR3 has 17 amino acids. Trimming shortened V by 6 bases and J by 0 bases, and 15 bases separated the two germline ends. The germline V gene encodes CDR1 SGHTA and CDR2 FQGTGA. The CDR3 DNA reads TGTGCCAGCAGATTTCATAAGGGCGTCTCTGGGGCCAACGTCCTGACTTTC. This sequence encodes CASRFHKGVSGANVLTF. Together with reference TRBV7-3 and TRBJ2-6, the CDR3 gives the full variable domain: GAGVSQTPSNKVTEKGKYVELRCDPISGHTALYWYRQSLGQGPEFLIYFQGTGAADDSGLPNDRFFAVRPEGSVSTLKIQRTERGDSAVYLCASRFHKGVSGANVLTFGAGSRLTVL.

This chain links TRBV2 with TRBJ2-2; D tentatively fits TRBD1 or TRBD2 (9 bases each). CDR1 is SNHLY and CDR2 is FYNNEI in the germline V gene. The CDR3 sequence is 22 residues long. The V gene lost 4 bases and the J gene lost 0 bases, with 30 bases spanning the gap. The CDR3 here is CASSVDRGLGWLAGPNTGELFF. CDR3 sequence (DNA): TGTGCCAGCAGTGTGGACAGGGGACTGGGATGGCTAGCGGGGCCGAACACCGGGGAGCTGTTTTTT.